A single sample is the source of the 10 T cell receptor beta chains below, sequenced in a study of read filtering for tumor transcriptome and immune sequencing. From around 440 ng of RNA, a library with molecular barcoded alpha/delta and beta/gamma adaptors was made. TCRdb re-called the reads through MiXCR, storing one row per CDR3 protein. The sample includes approximately 2,500 distinct CDR3 sequences, 65% of them seen just once. Input material: a population of CD138-negative cells sorted from bone marrow. The receptors stem from a donor older than 35 with multiple myeloma. This table probably holds off-target reads from a library built for another chain.

This chain connects TRBV7-9 to TRBJ1-1; no reliable D call. CDR3 length equals 13 residues. The germline gives CDR1 SEHNR, CDR2 FQNEAQ (reference sequence). V lost 1 base, J lost 4 bases, and 7 bases lay in between. CDR3 amino acids: CASSLESGTEAFF. In nucleotides, the CDR3 is TGTGCCAGCAGCTTAGAGAGTGGCACTGAAGCTTTCTTT.

In its sample, this clonotype was seen once. This chain joins TRBV19 and TRBJ1-5, with D unclear. The CDR3 covers 14 residues. Germline CDR1 and CDR2: LNHDA and SQIVND (reference sequence). Trimming took 7 bases from V and 4 from J, leaving 14 bases between them. This CDR3 is CASKLGSGNQPQHF. CDR3 bases: TGTGCCAGTAAATTAGGGTCTGGAAATCAGCCCCAGCATTTT.

This clonotype was seen just once. V and J are TRBV28 and TRBJ2-1; 12 bases line up with TRBD2. The CDR3 consists of 13 residues. CDR1 is MDHEN and CDR2 is SYDVKM in the germline V gene. The V segment lost 4 bases and the J segment 15 bases; nucleotides outside the gene matches: 7. The CDR3 nucleotides are TGTGCCAGCAGTTACCCATCTAGCGGGAGGGGGTTCTTC. This encodes CASSYPSSGRGFF.

By frequency in the sample, this clonotype is large. The chain couples TRBV11-1 to TRBJ1-1, with a tentative D call TRBD1 (6 bases). The CDR3 loop spans 13 amino acids. Trimming removed 6 bases at V and 11 bases at J, with 19 bases between. Germline values: CDR1 SGHAT, CDR2 FQDESV (reference sequence). The CDR3 spells CASRHREMTAAFF. The DNA of the CDR3 is TGTGCCAGCAGACACAGGGAAATGACTGCGGCTTTCTTT.

By share, this clonotype counts as hyperexpanded (1% or more). J is TRBJ2-2 and V is TRBV5-5; 7 bases line up with TRBD2. Per germline, CDR1 SGHKS and CDR2 YYEKEE (reference sequence). Germline trimming cut 2 bases from V and 6 bases from J; bases unmatched to any gene: 10. The CDR3 spans 16 residues. The CDR3 sequence: CASSFLAGVGAGELFF. Written as DNA, the CDR3 is TGTGCCAGCAGCTTTCTGGCGGGAGTGGGGGCCGGGGAGCTGTTTTTT.

This chain uses TRBV7-9 with TRBJ2-3; D is unresolved. Germline CDR1 and CDR2: SEHNR and FQNEAQ (reference sequence). The germline V and J ends were trimmed by 1 base and 0 bases, with 5 bases remaining between them. The length of the CDR3 is 14 residues. CDR3 nucleotide sequence: TGTGCCAGCAGCTTAGTCGCCAGCACAGATACGCAGTATTTT. It codes for CASSLVASTDTQYF.

The rearrangement joins TRBV7-9 to TRBJ2-2, with 7 bases lining up with TRBD1. The CDR3 totals 16 residues. After removal of 4 bases from V and 2 bases from J, the junction contained 7 bases not matched to a gene. CDR1 and CDR2 from the germline V gene are SEHNR and FQNEAQ (reference sequence). CDR3 sequence (DNA): TGTGCCAGCAGCTCTCTCACAGGGGAAAACACCGGGGAGCTGTTTTTT. Translation gives CASSSLTGENTGELFF.

The V call is TRBV29-1, the J call TRBJ2-1; 11 bases align to TRBD2. This CDR3 region has 13 residues. Germline CDR1 is SQVTM and CDR2 is ANQGSEA. J lost 5 bases, V lost 7 bases, and 4 bases had no gene match. DNA of the CDR3: TGCAGCGGAGGGACTAGCGGTCACAATGAGCAGTTCTTC. Its translation: CSGGTSGHNEQFF.

The CDR3 here is CSARSGSTDTQYF. CDR3 nucleotides: TGCAGCGCCCGTAGCGGAAGCACAGATACGCAGTATTTT. This sequence joins TRBV29-1 and TRBJ2-3; a weak D match, TRBD2 (6 bases). Trimming left V 7 bases short and J 0 bases short, with 11 bases between. Germline values: CDR1 SQVTM, CDR2 ANQGSEA. The CDR3 runs 13 residues.

V usage is TRBV7-9 and J usage is TRBJ2-1; 8 nucleotides agree with TRBD1. The CDR3 covers 13 residues. Trimming cost V 10 bases and J 7 bases; bases outside gene matches: 9. Germline CDR1 is SEHNR and CDR2 is FQNEAQ (reference sequence). The CDR3 DNA is TGTGCCATTACACCATACAGGGGGAATGAGCAGTTCTTC. This translates into CAITPYRGNEQFF.